The clone carrying this TCR beta chain was seen just once. The source of the sample is a study of radiation and T cells in renal cell carcinoma. Time point of the sample: baseline pretreatment blood. This sample's treatment: 15 Gy SBRT to primary tumor, nephrectomy 4 weeks later. Assay: immunoSEQ multiplex PCR; the TCRdb copy retains only in-frame clones and omits some. The sample records 130,000 or so clones, about 88% being singletons. Trimming removed 3 bases at V and 2 bases at J, with 5 bases between. The CDR3 extends over 13 amino acids. The germline CDR1 and CDR2 sequences are MGHRA and YSYEKL. The source material was blood, sampled from a patient whose treatment included radiotherapy and nephrectomy. This chain joins TRBV4-1 and TRBJ1-3, with unresolved D. The receptor was isolated from a woman aged 45-60 years with renal cell carcinoma. The CDR3 here is CASSQGTGNTIYF. In DNA, the CDR3 is TGCGCCAGCAGCCAGGGGACTGGAAACACCATATATTTT.